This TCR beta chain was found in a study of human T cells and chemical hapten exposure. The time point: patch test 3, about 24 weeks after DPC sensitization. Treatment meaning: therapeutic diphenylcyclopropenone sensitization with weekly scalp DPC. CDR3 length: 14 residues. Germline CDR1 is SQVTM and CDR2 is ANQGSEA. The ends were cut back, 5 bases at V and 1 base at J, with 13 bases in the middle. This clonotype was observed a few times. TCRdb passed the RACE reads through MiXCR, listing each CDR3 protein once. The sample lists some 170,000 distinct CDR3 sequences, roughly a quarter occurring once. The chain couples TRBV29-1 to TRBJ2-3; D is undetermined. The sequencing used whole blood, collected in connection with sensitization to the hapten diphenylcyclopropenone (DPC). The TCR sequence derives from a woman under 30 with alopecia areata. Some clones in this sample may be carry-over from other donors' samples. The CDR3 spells CSVTPRGGTDTQYF. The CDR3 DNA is TGCAGCGTTACCCCGAGAGGAGGCACAGATACGCAGTATTTT.